This T cell receptor beta chain was recovered during a study of breast tumors, draining lymph nodes, adjacent tissues. In germline, CDR1 is PRHDT, CDR2 FYEKMQ (reference sequence). V was pared by 5 bases and J by 6 bases, with 8 bases of the junction left unmatched. The length of the CDR3 is 15 residues. Findings and limits, study-wide: Tumor T cell lymph node origin was a supported hypothesis, not proven. Compared with lymph nodes, tumors were less diverse; compared with nontumor tissue, more. The data were judged consistent with most tumor T cells coming from lymph node and expanding in tumor. Compared with basal-like, luminal-like tumors shared significantly more repertoire with nontumor tissue.

From the multiplex PCR reads, TCRdb called clonotypes with MiXCR, one entry per CDR3 protein. In the table there are some 130,000 distinct CDR3 sequences, about 22% of which are singletons. This clonotype was seen at least ten times. Antigen unknown. Samples came from axillary lymph nodes draining the breast cancer. What was sequenced was axillary lymph node tissue. This sequence was found in a female donor with breast cancer. Some clones in this sample may be carry-over from other donors' samples. This chain joins TRBV13 and TRBJ2-7, with TRBD2 matching 12 bases. CDR3 in amino acids: CASSPRTSGNLEQYF. CDR3 bases: TGTGCCAGCAGCCCCAGGACTAGCGGGAACCTCGAGCAGTACTTC.